One and the same sample provided the 6 T cell receptor beta chains below, sequenced in a study of cytomegalovirus exposure and HLA in healthy donors. Primers for the PCR totalled 60 Vbeta and 13 Jbeta. Libraries were prepared by immunoSEQ multiplex PCR; TCRdb keeps only in-frame clonotypes and omits some of them. This sample has over 85,000 clones, with 63% found just once. The sequencing sample was made of PBMCs. The origin of the receptors is a human donor in good health.

V and J are TRBV30 and TRBJ1-5; 7 bases are a match to TRBD1. The germline V gene has CDR1 GTSNPN and CDR2 SVGIG (reference sequence). CDR3 length: 15 residues. The junction had 6 bases not matched to a gene; V was cut back by 0 bases and J by 4 bases. CDR3 amino acids: CAWSVVTGLNQPQHF. CDR3 in DNA: TGTGCCTGGAGTGTCGTGACAGGGTTAAATCAGCCCCAGCATTTT.

This rearrangement joins TRBV29-1 to TRBJ2-6; weak D call: TRBD2 (7 bases). The CDR3 is 16 residues long. Germline V gene data show CDR1 as SQVTM and CDR2 as ANQGSEA. V was shortened by 4 bases and J by 3 bases, with 16 bases between the two germline ends. This CDR3 is CSVGGGGAVGANVLTF. CDR3 bases: TGCAGCGTTGGAGGCGGGGGCGCGGTTGGGGCCAACGTCCTGACTTTC.

Notes on this clone: The sample contains more than one DNA sequence encoding this CDR3. The V and J genes are TRBV5-1 and TRBJ2-1; 7 positions match TRBD2. This CDR3 comprises 15 residues. CDR1 SGHRS and CDR2 YFSETQ come from the germline V gene. The junction had 2 bases not matched to a gene; V was cut back by 2 bases and J by 0 bases. This CDR3 is CASSLGGSSYNEQFF. DNA of the CDR3: TGCGCCAGCAGCTTAGGCGGGAGCTCCTACAATGAGCAGTTCTTC.

J is TRBJ2-1 and V is TRBV19, with TRBD2 matching 7 bases. The CDR3 extends over 17 amino acids. Germline trimming cut 4 bases from V and 5 bases from J; bases unmatched to any gene: 14. Per the germline V gene, CDR1 is LNHDA and CDR2 is SQIVND (reference sequence). Here the CDR3 DNA reads TGTGCCAGTAGTACAAGCGGGACCACGCTGATCCACAATGAGCAGTTCTTC. Encoded protein: CASSTSGTTLIHNEQFF. Full variable domain (outside the CDR3, taken from reference TRBV19 and TRBJ2-1): DGGITQSPKYLFRKEGQNVTLSCEQNLNHDAMYWYRQDPGQGLRLIYYSQIVNDFQKGDIAEGYSVSREKKESFPLTVTSAQKNPTAFYLCASSTSGTTLIHNEQFFGPGTRLTVL.

As regards this clone: The DNA is left out, because the CDR3 cannot be placed on it with certainty; the CDR3 is given as TCRdb lists it. This rearrangement joins TRBV5-1 to TRBJ1-1; no DNA check was done on the table's D call, TRBD1. Including both end residues, the CDR3 is 14 amino acids long. Germline-derived CDR1 and CDR2 are SGHRS and YFSETQ. CDR3 sequence: CASSFGQGATEAFF.

V and J are TRBV7-2 and TRBJ2-1; possibly TRBD2 for D (6 bases). CDR1 is SGHTA, CDR2 FQGNSA, per germline. The CDR3 runs to 13 residues. V lost 6 bases and J lost 4, with 10 bases in between. DNA of the CDR3: TGTGCCAGCAGGCCCGGGACTTACAATGAGCAGTTCTTC. Amino acids: CASRPGTYNEQFF.